Each of the 32 T cell receptor beta chains below was sequenced from the same sample in a study of post-analysis software for immune sequencing data (dated by TCRdb to between 2014 and 2016). Here is what the overall study found, with its caveats: Patients showed significantly higher frequencies than controls for several TRBV segments, among them TRBV5-6, TRBV5-1 and TRBV20-1.

Library creation used PCR. These reads were obtained on an Illumina HiSeq 2500. To reduce PCR and sequencing biases, unique molecular identifiers were incorporated into the TCR beta cDNA libraries. TCRdb reanalyzed the raw reads on its own, using fastp at Q25 for trimming and MiXCR for clone calling, and kept in-frame beta chains. A single entry per CDR3 protein holds the most common genes and DNA from its merged rows. In all, the sample holds almost 700,000 distinct CDR3 sequences, and over 45% of those were seen once. Approximately 11% of the sample goes to the ten largest clones. No antigen is known for these receptors. Material: blood. All receptors come from a girl aged 2-10 years with multiple sclerosis.

This sequence joins TRBV29-1 and TRBJ2-5; D call uncertain. CDR1 and CDR2 from the germline V gene are SQVTM and ANQGSEA. The CDR3 loop spans 12 amino acids. The CDR3 DNA follows: TGCAGTCTAATAAACCGTCGGGAGACCCAGTACTTC. It translates to CSLINRRETQYF.

The CDR3 region is CASNKRRQETQYF. CDR3 nucleotide sequence: TGTGCCAGCAACAAACGGCGGCAAGAGACCCAGTACTTC. The chain has TRBV6-5 and TRBJ2-5; D remains unclear. This CDR3 comprises 13 residues. With 7 bases removed from V and 2 bases from J, the gap between germline ends came to 11 bases. Germline-derived CDR1 and CDR2 are MNHEY and SVGAGI.

This clonotype has just a few counts. The V call is TRBV7-9, the J call TRBJ1-5, with D unclear. The germline gives CDR1 SEHNR, CDR2 FQNEAQ (reference sequence). The CDR3 runs to 14 residues. V lost 1 base to trimming and J lost 3 bases, with 7 bases between them. CDR3 region: CASSLDRLNQPQHF. The CDR3 coding sequence is TGTGCCAGCAGCTTAGATAGGCTCAATCAGCCCCAGCATTTT. Combining the CDR3 with reference TRBV7-9 and TRBJ1-5 gives the whole variable domain DTGVSQNPRHKITKRGQNVTFRCDPISEHNRLYWYRQTLGQGPEFLTYFQNEAQLEKSRLLSDRFSAERPKGSFSTLEIQRTEQGDSAMYLCASSLDRLNQPQHFGDGTRLSIL.

This clonotype was detected only a few times. The chain has TRBV7-2 and TRBJ2-1, with D possibly TRBD2 on 6 matching bases. The V gene lost 5 bases and the J gene lost 4 bases, with 15 bases spanning the gap. The CDR3 has 15 amino acids. Germline assignment: CDR1 SGHTA and CDR2 FQGNSA. CDR3 sequence: CASSGQAGGYNEQFF. The CDR3 DNA reads as TGTGCCAGCAGCGGGCAAGCGGGCGGATACAATGAGCAGTTCTTC.

CDR3 coding DNA: TGCAGCGTTGCGGGGGGACAGGGCACAGATACGCAGTATTTT. Protein product: CSVAGGQGTDTQYF. The chain recombines TRBV29-1 with TRBJ2-3; TRBD1 is a possible D gene (8 bases). The CDR3 length is 14 residues. In germline, CDR1 is SQVTM, CDR2 ANQGSEA. Deletions cut 4 bases from V and 1 base from J, with 12 bases between.

This clonotype was picked up a small number of times. V and J are TRBV7-2 and TRBJ2-1; 7 positions match TRBD2. V lost 5 bases, J lost 7 bases, and 14 bases stayed unmatched. This CDR3 contains 16 residues. Germline CDR1 is SGHTA and CDR2 is FQGNSA. Here the CDR3 reads CASSPSSGLRRNEQFF. CDR3 coding DNA: TGTGCCAGCAGCCCCTCTAGCGGCCTTAGGAGGAATGAGCAGTTCTTC.

Here the CDR3 reads CASAPGRGLFHEQYF. CDR3 coding DNA: TGTGCCAGCGCTCCGGGCAGGGGGCTTTTCCACGAGCAGTACTTC. The chain recombines TRBV7-8 with TRBJ2-7; 8 bases fit TRBD1. Germline V gives CDR1 SGHVS, CDR2 FQNEAQ. Losses at the gene ends were 8 bases for V and 5 bases for J; bases not matched to a gene: 14. CDR3 length: 15 residues.

This clonotype has only a few counts. The rearrangement joins TRBV12-3 or TRBV12-4 to TRBJ1-2; D not resolved. The CDR3 is 11 amino acids. Trimming removed 6 bases from V and 4 bases from J, with 6 bases in between. This CDR3 reads CASSSPYGYTF. The CDR3 region has the DNA TGTGCCAGCAGCTCTCCCTATGGCTACACCTTC.

Regarding this clonotype: A read error is likely, as this CDR3 ends without the conserved phenylalanine or tryptophan. V is TRBV2 and J is TRBJ2-1, with 7 bases matching TRBD1. CDR1 and CDR2 (germline): SNHLY, FYNNEI. The CDR3 is made up of 14 amino acids. The CDR3 sequence: CASSGDRHYNEQFC. The CDR3 nucleotides read TGCGCCAGCAGTGGGGACAGACATTACAATGAGCAGTTCTGC.

This clonotype has just a few counts. The V and J genes are TRBV12-3 or TRBV12-4 and TRBJ2-3, with a weak D call TRBD1 (7 bases). Trimming cost V 2 bases and J 4 bases, with 10 bases left between them. The CDR3 has 14 amino acids. The CDR3 bases are TGTGCCAGCAGTTTAACAGGGGAGGCAGATACGCAGTATTTT. This translates into CASSLTGEADTQYF.

The V and J genes are TRBV12-3 or TRBV12-4 and TRBJ2-7; 8 bases match TRBD2. TRBJ2-5 explains the end of the DNA better; the J call may be wrong. This CDR3 has 18 residues. CDR3 protein: CASRPAPLAGHPRETQYF. DNA for the CDR3: TGTGCCAGCAGGCCCGCTCCGCTAGCGGGCCACCCTAGGGAGACCCAGTACTTC.

This chain uses TRBV6-1 with TRBJ1-2; a weak D match, TRBD1 (5 bases). Per germline, CDR1 MNHNS and CDR2 SASEGT. CDR3 length equals 14 residues. V gave up 3 bases and J gave up 4 bases, with 12 bases separating them. Here the CDR3 reads CASSDRDGRYGYTF. CDR3 DNA: TGTGCCAGCAGTGACCGGGACGGGCGCTATGGCTACACCTTC.

The V call is TRBV7-7, the J call TRBJ2-5; D assignment may be TRBD1 or TRBD2 (7 bases each). The CDR3 length is 16 residues. Germline CDR1 SSHAT, CDR2 FNYEAQ (reference sequence). Trimming shortened V by 4 bases and J by 1 base, and 16 bases separated the two germline ends. The CDR3 DNA reads TGTGCCAGCAGCTCAGGGGGGGGTCTCTTCCAAGAGACCCAGTACTTC. Residues: CASSSGGGLFQETQYF.

This clonotype was detected a few times. The chain employs TRBV12-3 or TRBV12-4 and TRBJ2-7; 9 bases match TRBD1. The CDR3 runs to 14 residues. The V gene end was trimmed by 3 bases and the J gene end by 4 bases; junction bases not matched to a gene: 4. The CDR3 sequence: CASSFGTGIYEQYF. The DNA for the CDR3 is TGTGCCAGCAGTTTCGGGACAGGGATATACGAGCAGTACTTC.

The genes are TRBV20-1 and TRBJ1-5; 7 bases fit TRBD1. This CDR3 spans 14 amino acids. Trimming took 3 bases from V and 4 from J; bases not matched to a gene: 6. Germline CDR1 is DFQATT and CDR2 is SNEGSKA (reference sequence). DNA for the CDR3: TGCAGTGCTAGGACAGGGTTCCCTAATCAGCCCCAGCATTTT. Protein product: CSARTGFPNQPQHF.

The chain links TRBV7-9 to TRBJ2-1; D is unclear. Germline CDR1 reads SEHNR; CDR2 reads FQNEAQ (reference sequence). Trimming removed 5 bases at V and 0 bases at J, with 20 bases between. The CDR3 spans 18 residues. CDR3 amino acids: CASSPKRPRQSSYNEQFF. CDR3 DNA sequence: TGTGCCAGCAGCCCTAAGCGCCCACGCCAGAGCTCCTACAATGAGCAGTTCTTC.

This chain links TRBV5-4 with TRBJ2-5; TRBD1 agrees at 8 bases. CDR1 and CDR2 from the germline V gene are SGHNT and YYREEE (reference sequence). This CDR3 spans 14 amino acids. J lost 3 bases, V lost 2 bases, and 3 bases had no gene match. The CDR3 region is CASSFGQGKETQYF. The CDR3 region has the DNA TGTGCCAGCAGCTTTGGACAGGGTAAAGAGACCCAGTACTTC.

The rearrangement uses TRBV29-1 and TRBJ2-3; 9 nucleotides agree with TRBD2. The CDR3 is made up of 14 amino acids. Germline trimming cut 5 bases from V and 1 base from J; bases unmatched to any gene: 4. The V gene's germline CDR1 is SQVTM and CDR2 ANQGSEA. CDR3 region: CSVRQREGTDTQYF. The CDR3 nucleotides read TGCAGCGTTCGCCAGCGGGAGGGCACAGATACGCAGTATTTT.

There are a few counts of this clonotype. The chain uses TRBV6-2 or TRBV6-3 and TRBJ2-1; 8 bases are a match to TRBD2. V dropped 2 bases and J dropped 2; count of bases not matched to a gene: 5. Per the germline V gene, CDR1 is MNHEY and CDR2 is SVGEGT. The CDR3 contains 16 residues. The CDR3 loop reads CASSYARLAPYNEQFF. CDR3 bases: TGTGCCAGCAGTTACGCCCGACTAGCGCCCTACAATGAGCAGTTCTTC.

The CDR3 nucleotides are TGCAGTGCAGGCGCCGGGGGGGCCTCACTCACAGATACGCAGTATTTT. Translation: CSAGAGGASLTDTQYF. The chain recombines TRBV20-1 with TRBJ2-3; TRBD2 matches 8 bases. The CDR3 length is 16 residues. After removal of 6 bases from V and 2 bases from J, the junction contained 13 bases not matched to a gene. Germline values: CDR1 DFQATT, CDR2 SNEGSKA (reference sequence).

The chain joins TRBV5-5 to TRBJ2-1, with TRBD2 as a possible D gene (6 bases). Germline CDR1 SGHKS, CDR2 YYEKEE (reference sequence). The CDR3 loop spans 13 amino acids. V lost 4 bases to trimming and J lost 7 bases, with 12 bases between them. The CDR3 DNA reads TGTGCCAGCAGCCGGCTCGCGGGGAATGAGCAGTTCTTC. As protein: CASSRLAGNEQFF. Complete variable domain (other parts from reference TRBV5-5 and TRBJ2-1): DAGVTQSPTHLIKTRGQQVTLRCSPISGHKSVSWYQQVLGQGPQFIFQYYEKEERGRGNFPDRFSARQFPNYSSELNVNALLLGDSALYLCASSRLAGNEQFFGPGTRLTVL.

V is TRBV5-1 and J is TRBJ1-2; D is ambiguous. The germline V and J ends were trimmed by 0 bases and 5 bases, with 14 bases remaining between them. The germline CDR1 and CDR2 sequences are SGHRS and YFSETQ. The CDR3 totals 15 residues. The CDR3, as DNA: TGCGCCAGCAGCTTGGAAGTCTTCCAGACTTATGGCTACACCTTC. It yields the protein CASSLEVFQTYGYTF. Full variable domain (outside the CDR3, taken from reference TRBV5-1 and TRBJ1-2): KAGVTQTPRYLIKTRGQQVTLSCSPISGHRSVSWYQQTPGQGLQFLFEYFSETQRNKGNFPGRFSGRQFSNSRSEMNVSTLELGDSALYLCASSLEVFQTYGYTFGSGTRLTVV.

The rearrangement joins TRBV7-9 to TRBJ2-5, with TRBD2 identical over 8 bases. This CDR3 region has 14 residues. The ends lost 10 bases at V and 2 bases at J; junction bases unmatched: 9. CDR1 is SEHNR, CDR2 FQNEAQ, per germline (reference sequence). The CDR3 loop is CATAGAGVQETQYF. The CDR3, as DNA: TGTGCCACCGCCGGAGCGGGGGTTCAAGAGACCCAGTACTTC.

The chain uses TRBV6-5 and TRBJ2-5; TRBD1 is a possible D gene (5 bases). Trimming left V 3 bases short and J 0 bases short, with 8 bases between. There are 14 residues in the CDR3. Germline-derived CDR1 and CDR2 are MNHEY and SVGAGI. The chain's CDR3 is CASSYTGNQETQYF. CDR3 DNA sequence: TGTGCCAGCAGTTATACAGGAAACCAAGAGACCCAGTACTTC.

V and J are TRBV6-1 and TRBJ2-1; 8 positions match TRBD1. The ends lost 6 bases at V and 6 bases at J; junction bases unmatched: 4. Germline V CDR1 and CDR2: MNHNS, SASEGT. The CDR3 is 13 residues long. The CDR3 bases are TGTGCCAGCAGAAGGACAGGGAGCAATGAGCAGTTCTTC. Protein sequence: CASRRTGSNEQFF.

The chain has TRBV5-1 and TRBJ2-5; 10 bases map to TRBD1. This CDR3 comprises 14 residues. Losses at the gene ends were 4 bases for V and 5 bases for J; bases not matched to a gene: 5. CDR1 SGHRS and CDR2 YFSETQ come from the germline V gene. The CDR3 loop reads CASSMGTGVETQYF. In nucleotides, the CDR3 is TGCGCCAGCAGCATGGGGACAGGGGTGGAGACCCAGTACTTC.

In this sample, this clonotype turned up a few times. The gene calls are TRBV6-5 and TRBJ2-7; D might be TRBD1 (5 bases). This CDR3 is 14 amino acids long. V dropped 4 bases and J dropped 3 bases, with 13 bases sitting between them. Looked up from germline, CDR1 is MNHEY and CDR2 is SVGAGI. CDR3: CASSSLTVGYEQYF. As DNA, the CDR3 is TGTGCCAGCAGTTCTCTGACAGTGGGCTACGAGCAGTACTTC.

This clonotype was detected once. The chain uses TRBV12-3 or TRBV12-4 and TRBJ1-2; 10 nucleotides align to TRBD1. Trimming cost V 3 bases and J 6 bases; bases outside gene matches: 7. The CDR3 contains 15 residues. CDR3 sequence (DNA): TGTGCCAGCAGTTTGAGGGACAGGGGAACAGATGGCTACACCTTC. This translates into CASSLRDRGTDGYTF.

The V gene is TRBV10-3, the J gene TRBJ2-5; D remains unclear. V gave up 6 bases and J gave up 1 base, with 9 bases separating them. CDR3 length equals 13 residues. Germline loops: CDR1 ENHRY, CDR2 SYGVKD. CDR3 DNA sequence: TGTGCCATCAGGAACGACCGCCAAGAGACCCAGTACTTC. Translating gives CAIRNDRQETQYF.

This clonotype was seen only a few times. The rearrangement links TRBV6-5 to TRBJ2-7; TRBD2 matches at 9 bases. The CDR3 totals 15 residues. The V segment lost 8 bases and the J segment 1 base; nucleotides outside the gene matches: 9. CDR1 is MNHEY, CDR2 SVGAGI, per germline. As DNA, the CDR3 is TGTGCCAGCGGGTCCTGGACTAGCGTTTCCTACGAGCAGTACTTC. Translating it yields CASGSWTSVSYEQYF.

This chain joins TRBV27 and TRBJ2-3; 10 nucleotides align to TRBD1. Trimming at V came to 5 bases and at J to 2 bases, leaving 7 bases not matched to a gene. CDR3 size: 16 residues. The germline V gene has CDR1 MNHEY and CDR2 SMNVEV (reference sequence). Here the CDR3 reads CASSSDRGRVTDTQYF. For the CDR3, the DNA is TGTGCCAGCAGTAGCGACAGGGGGCGCGTCACAGATACGCAGTATTTT.

CDR3 sequence reads: CASSPDNYSNQPQHF. CDR3 coding DNA: TGTGCCAGCAGCCCCGACAATTATAGCAATCAGCCCCAGCATTTT. The chain uses TRBV2 and TRBJ1-5; D is uncertain. Per the germline V gene, CDR1 is SNHLY and CDR2 is FYNNEI. CDR3 size: 15 residues. V dropped 6 bases and J dropped 0 bases, with 12 bases sitting between them.